This T cell receptor beta chain is from a study of T-cell memory formation after mild COVID-19. TCRdb reanalysed the 5' RACE reads using MiXCR and keeps one entry per CDR3 protein. Among approximately 98,000 distinct CDR3 sequences listed, 15% to 20% were seen once. The V and J ends lost 4 bases and 1 base respectively, with 4 bases between them. Germline CDR1 is DFQATT and CDR2 is SNEGSKA (reference sequence). The CDR3 has 11 residues. V and J are TRBV20-1 and TRBJ1-1; D ambiguous. The sample was PBMCs or a T cell subset sorted from them (not recorded which). The TCR originated in a man aged 18 to 29 who had mild COVID-19 (a few samples of this study predate the infection). Cell type and time point are not known. CDR3 bases: TGCAGTGCTACAGGGAACACTGAAGCTTTCTTT. Translated: CSATGNTEAFF.